The entry that follows covers one T cell receptor beta chain sequence. The antigen is undetermined. Primers included in the PCR were 60 Vbeta and 13 Jbeta primers. Per the study methods: About 11 million of the about 80 million unique TCR beta chains counted in a later analysis were shared. Repertoires were generated with immunoSEQ multiplex PCR, while TCRdb's copy carries only in-frame clones and drops some. V and J calls and clone size are those listed in that table; D and trimming were worked out from the DNA. The data show under 150,000 clones, 84% seen once. The CDR3 loop spans 15 amino acids. Trimming stripped 4 bases from V and 3 bases from J, with 16 bases between. CDR1 and CDR2 from the germline V gene are SQVTM and ANQGSEA. This sample was taken from a study of cytomegalovirus exposure and HLA in healthy donors. Study-wide results and caveats: Later on, a genetic analysis was performed. It linked a missense variant in DCLRE1C with V- and J-gene trimming of TCR beta. Across donors, sequencing depth was assumed by presence/absence analyses to be roughly uniform.

The chain recombines TRBV29-1 with TRBJ1-3; possibly TRBD1 for D (5 bases). The receptor's source is a man aged 50 or older in good health and CMV-seronegative. The specimen was PBMCs. DNA of the CDR3: TGCAGCGTTGCTGGCGGCGGGGCCAGTGGAAACACCATATATTTT. This sequence encodes CSVAGGGASGNTIYF.